This passage covers 12 T cell receptor beta chains from one sample sequenced in a study of vaccination and CD4 T cells after COVID-19. These receptors have no known antigen. CD4+ T cells that had been cultured provided DNA sequenced with the Oncomine TCR Beta short-read assay. TCRdb fed the PCR reads into MiXCR, producing one record per CDR3 protein. This sample has about 21,000 distinct CDR3 sequences, with 46% found just once. Sample time point: late sampling 161 to 241 days after vaccination in a few convalescent patients. Treatment indicated: approximately nine-day PBMC culture with coronavirus spike peptide pools or control peptides (ViraFEST assay). Here the sequenced sample was CD4+ T cells from blood, cultured in vitro, taken about 7 months after SARS-CoV-2 vaccination. Receptors were obtained from a human donor who had recovered from COVID-19.

The rearrangement links TRBV6-1 to TRBJ1-1; a weak D match, TRBD1 (6 bases). The V gene lost 7 bases and the J gene lost 0 bases, with 9 bases spanning the gap. This CDR3 is 13 amino acids long. The germline V gene encodes CDR1 MNHNS and CDR2 SASEGT. The CDR3 protein is CASKNRVNTEAFF. In DNA form, the CDR3 reads TGTGCCAGCAAGAACAGGGTGAACACTGAAGCTTTCTTT.

The chain employs TRBV18 and TRBJ2-1, with TRBD1 matching 8 bases. V gave up 3 bases and J gave up 10 bases; unmatched junction bases: 5. The germline CDR1 and CDR2 sequences are KGHSH and LQKENI. This CDR3 is built from 13 residues. The CDR3, as DNA: TGTGCCAGCTCACCCCGGACAGGGTGGGAGCAGTTCTTC. Translation: CASSPRTGWEQFF.

V and J are TRBV29-1 and TRBJ1-1; TRBD1 matches 7 bases. Germline-derived CDR1 and CDR2 are SQVTM and ANQGSEA. With 6 bases clipped from V and 4 bases from J, the junction kept 17 bases outside the gene matches. The CDR3 consists of 16 residues. The CDR3 DNA sequence: TGCAGCGTCATACAGGGGCAGGGTGGTTTAGTCACTGAAGCTTTCTTT. Translating it yields CSVIQGQGGLVTEAFF.

This clonotype appeared a single time. This rearrangement joins TRBV7-2 to TRBJ2-7, with a weak D call TRBD2 (5 bases). The CDR3 consists of 12 residues. Trimming shortened V by 5 bases and J by 7 bases, and 12 bases separated the two germline ends. The germline V gene has CDR1 SGHTA and CDR2 FQGNSA. CDR3 loop: CASSPGWTEQYF. As DNA, the CDR3 is TGTGCCAGCAGCCCCGGATGGACTGAGCAGTACTTC. The full variable domain, completed using reference TRBV7-2 and TRBJ2-7, is GAGVSQSPSNKVTEKGKDVELRCDPISGHTALYWYRQSLGQGLEFLIYFQGNSAPDKSGLPSDRFSAERTGGSVSTLTIQRTQQEDSAVYLCASSPGWTEQYFGPGTRLTVT.

This clonotype has only one observation. The chain has TRBV7-3 and TRBJ2-1, with 11 bases lining up with TRBD2. The trim removed 2 bases at V and 7 bases at J, leaving 7 bases unmatched. Germline V CDR1 and CDR2: SGHTA, FQGTGA. The CDR3 extends over 16 amino acids. The CDR3 sequence: CASSLRVSGGANEQFF. The CDR3 DNA is TGTGCCAGCAGCTTACGAGTTAGCGGGGGGGCGAATGAGCAGTTCTTC.

About this clonotype: At one of its ends the junction is not consistent with the germline gene, which may arise from a read error. CDR3 in amino acids: CATSRGAGGPPNF. CDR3 sequence (DNA): TGTGCCACCAGCAGAGGAGCGGGGGGGCCTCCGAATTTT. The V gene is TRBV15, the J gene TRBJ2-3; 10 bases match TRBD2. CDR3 size: 13 residues. CDR1 is LNHNV and CDR2 is YYDKDF in the germline V gene (reference sequence).

This clonotype has more than one count but fewer than ten. V and J are TRBV7-2 and TRBJ2-5, with unresolved D. Germline lookup yields CDR1 SGHTA and CDR2 FQGNSA. The V gene lost 2 bases and the J gene lost 4 bases, with 8 bases spanning the gap. The CDR3 length is 13 residues. The CDR3 region has the DNA TGTGCCAGCAGCTTAATAGGCGGAGAGACCCAGTACTTC. Protein: CASSLIGGETQYF.

The V and J genes are TRBV7-2 and TRBJ1-2; 12 nucleotides agree with TRBD1. CDR3 size: 16 residues. CDR1 and CDR2 from the germline V gene are SGHTA and FQGNSA. The ends lost 5 bases at V and 6 bases at J; junction bases unmatched: 10. The CDR3 nucleotides are TGTGCCAGCAGCACCCTGGGACAGGGGGCGATTAATGGCTACACCTTC. This sequence encodes CASSTLGQGAINGYTF.

V gene TRBV27 combines with J gene TRBJ2-3, with D possibly TRBD2 on 5 matching bases. This CDR3 comprises 13 residues. Looked up from germline, CDR1 is MNHEY and CDR2 is SMNVEV (reference sequence). The ends were cut back, 6 bases at V and 2 bases at J, with 9 bases in the middle. The CDR3 protein is CASRLDFTDTQYF. DNA of the CDR3: TGTGCCAGCAGATTGGACTTCACAGATACGCAGTATTTT.

This chain joins TRBV20-1 and TRBJ2-7; 8 positions match TRBD1. The junction had 11 bases not matched to a gene; V was cut back by 3 bases and J by 4 bases. Germline CDR1 is DFQATT and CDR2 is SNEGSKA (reference sequence). The CDR3 length is 15 residues. This chain's CDR3 is CSASPSGQGVYEQYF. The CDR3 coding sequence is TGCAGTGCTAGTCCCTCAGGACAGGGAGTTTACGAGCAGTACTTC.

Written as DNA, the CDR3 is TGTGCCAGCAGCTTAGTACAGGGGGCGCGAGAGACCCAGTACTTC. Encoded protein: CASSLVQGARETQYF. V is TRBV7-6 and J is TRBJ2-5; 9 bases map to TRBD1. CDR3 length: 15 residues. Germline V gives CDR1 SGHVS, CDR2 FNYEAQ. The V and J ends lost 1 base and 4 bases, in that order; junction bases with no gene match: 4.

V gene TRBV2 combines with J gene TRBJ1-5, with TRBD1 matching 9 bases. This CDR3 comprises 15 residues. Per germline, CDR1 SNHLY and CDR2 FYNNEI. Trimming took 4 bases from V and 8 from J; bases not matched to a gene: 9. DNA for the CDR3: TGTGCCAGCAGTGGGACAGGGGCGTATGGGGAGCCCCAGCATTTT. Amino acid sequence: CASSGTGAYGEPQHF.